This T cell receptor (beta chain) derives from a study of blood T cell repertoires in COVID-19. TCRdb keeps only in-frame clones here, not all; method: immunoSEQ multiplex PCR. The sample lists 200,000 to 250,000 clones; 75% to 90% were seen once. Sequenced: peripheral blood. The clonotype originates from a man aged 30-40 years with COVID-19, enrolled during active disease.

CDR3 in amino acids: CASSPLGQKNTEAFF. As DNA, the CDR3 is TGTGCCAGCAGCCCCTTGGGACAGAAGAACACTGAAGCTTTCTTT. This sequence joins TRBV7-2 and TRBJ1-1; 7 nucleotides line up with TRBD1. The CDR3 length is 15 residues. Germline V gives CDR1 SGHTA, CDR2 FQGNSA. After removal of 5 bases from V and 1 base from J, the junction contained 7 bases not matched to a gene.